The 18 T cell receptor beta chains presented below share a single source sample, sequenced in a study of blood T cell repertoires in COVID-19. Method: immunoSEQ multiplex PCR; TCRdb's copy keeps in-frame clones and lacks some. The sample records fewer than 60,000 clones, around 92% being singletons. Input material: peripheral blood. Every receptor here comes from a man older than 75 with active or convalescent COVID-19.

This clone was observed once. The rearrangement joins TRBV28 to TRBJ1-4; D is ambiguous. The CDR3 covers 14 residues. Trimming took off 3 bases at V and 8 bases at J, with 13 bases between the two ends. From germline, CDR1 is MDHEN and CDR2 SYDVKM. The CDR3, as DNA: TGTGCCAGCAGTTTCGGAGTTACGGAAGAAAAACTGTTTTTT. Its translation is CASSFGVTEEKLFF. Together with reference TRBV28 and TRBJ1-4, the CDR3 gives the full variable domain: DVKVTQSSRYLVKRTGEKVFLECVQDMDHENMFWYRQDPGLGLRLIYFSYDVKMKEKGDIPEGYSVSREKKERFSLILESASTNQTSMYLCASSFGVTEEKLFFGSGTQLSVL.

This chain links TRBV10-3 with TRBJ2-3; the D gene is possibly TRBD2 (5 bases). V was trimmed by 4 bases and J by 3 bases, leaving 5 bases between them. The CDR3 runs to 12 residues. Germline V gene data show CDR1 as ENHRY and CDR2 as SYGVKD. Here the CDR3 reads CAISGETDTQYF. The CDR3 DNA sequence: TGTGCCATCAGTGGGGAGACAGATACGCAGTATTTT.

The rearrangement links TRBV7-2 to TRBJ2-1; D not certain. V gave up 4 bases and J gave up 9 bases, with 13 bases separating them. The CDR3 has 13 amino acids. Germline V gene data show CDR1 as SGHTA and CDR2 as FQGNSA. This CDR3 reads CASSSPPQSEQFF. CDR3 nucleotides: TGTGCCAGCAGCTCCCCCCCCCAGTCTGAGCAGTTCTTC.

This clone was seen only a few times. The chain joins TRBV5-1 to TRBJ2-2, with D tentatively TRBD2 (5 bases). Trimming stripped 0 bases from V and 1 base from J, with 7 bases between. The CDR3 extends over 15 amino acids. Germline V gene data show CDR1 as SGHRS and CDR2 as YFSETQ. The CDR3 is CASSLVRGNTGELFF. CDR3 DNA: TGCGCCAGCAGCTTGGTACGGGGGAACACCGGGGAGCTGTTTTTT. Filled out from reference TRBV5-1 and TRBJ2-2, the complete variable domain reads KAGVTQTPRYLIKTRGQQVTLSCSPISGHRSVSWYQQTPGQGLQFLFEYFSETQRNKGNFPGRFSGRQFSNSRSEMNVSTLELGDSALYLCASSLVRGNTGELFFGEGSRLTVL.

The gene calls are TRBV5-1 and TRBJ1-3; 7 bases match TRBD1. Germline-derived CDR1 and CDR2 are SGHRS and YFSETQ. The CDR3 length is 16 residues. J was trimmed by 4 bases and V by 0 bases; bases with no gene match: 7. Here the CDR3 DNA reads TGCGCCAGCAGCTTGGTGGGACAGCGGTTGGGAAACACCATATATTTT. Translating it yields CASSLVGQRLGNTIYF.

This chain uses TRBV2 with TRBJ1-6, with 8 nucleotides matching TRBD1. The CDR3 is 17 amino acids. Losses at the gene ends were 2 bases for V and 9 bases for J; bases not matched to a gene: 12. CDR1 is SNHLY, CDR2 FYNNEI, per germline. This chain's CDR3 is CASSEYPRQGSGSPLHF. CDR3 coding DNA: TGTGCCAGCAGTGAATACCCTAGACAGGGGTCCGGTTCACCCCTCCACTTT.

The V call is TRBV7-9, the J call TRBJ2-7; 8 bases line up with TRBD1. Germline V lookup: CDR1 SEHNR, CDR2 FQNEAQ (reference sequence). The CDR3 has 13 amino acids. V shed 3 bases and J 6 bases; nucleotides not matched to a gene: 4. The CDR3 DNA is TGTGCCAGCAGCTTGCTAACAGGGGGCGAGCAGTACTTC. It codes for CASSLLTGGEQYF.

The V gene is TRBV9, the J gene TRBJ1-1; TRBD1 might be the D (5 bases). Deletions cut 2 bases from V and 4 bases from J, with 12 bases between. Looked up from germline, CDR1 is SGDLS and CDR2 is YYNGEE. The CDR3 totals 14 residues. The CDR3 nucleotides are TGTGCCAGCAGCGTTTCGGGGGAGTCCACTGAAGCTTTCTTT. Protein product: CASSVSGESTEAFF.

This chain uses TRBV18 with TRBJ2-5; the D gene is possibly TRBD2 (6 bases). The CDR3 loop spans 15 amino acids. Trimming removed 3 bases from V and 5 bases from J, with 16 bases in between. Germline CDR1 is KGHSH and CDR2 is LQKENI. The CDR3 reads CASSPRTGSGETQYF. Written as DNA, the CDR3 is TGTGCCAGCTCACCCCGAACTGGAAGCGGGGAGACCCAGTACTTC.

A few counts support this clone. The V gene is TRBV11-3, the J gene TRBJ2-7; TRBD1 might be the D (6 bases). Germline CDR1 reads SGHNT; CDR2 reads YENEEA. V gave up 3 bases and J gave up 3 bases, with 15 bases separating them. The CDR3 is made up of 15 amino acids. The CDR3 nucleotides are TGTGCCAGCAGCTTTGACCTCGACAGGAACTACGAGCAGTACTTC. The encoded protein is CASSFDLDRNYEQYF.

With respect to this clone: Different DNA sequences within this sample yield the same CDR3. J is TRBJ2-1 and V is TRBV7-2; D is unclear. This CDR3 has 15 residues. Germline CDR1 reads SGHTA; CDR2 reads FQGNSA. V dropped 1 base and J dropped 0 bases, with 7 bases sitting between them. The CDR3, as DNA: TGTGCCAGCAGCTTAGATTGGAGCTCCTACAATGAGCAGTTCTTC. It codes for CASSLDWSSYNEQFF.

This sequence joins TRBV10-1 and TRBJ2-3; 10 positions agree with TRBD2. The junction had 12 bases not matched to a gene; V was cut back by 7 bases and J by 5 bases. Germline V gene lookup returns CDR1 WNHNN and CDR2 SYGVQD (reference sequence). The CDR3 has 16 amino acids. CDR3 residues: CASKNLAGVVKDTQYF. CDR3 nucleotide sequence: TGCGCCAGCAAGAATCTAGCGGGAGTGGTTAAAGATACGCAGTATTTT.

The gene calls are TRBV2 and TRBJ2-5; 11 nucleotides match TRBD1. This CDR3 is built from 15 residues. CDR1 is SNHLY, CDR2 FYNNEI, per germline. With V trimmed by 6 bases and J by 5 bases, 8 bases remained unmatched. The CDR3 here is CASSARTGGWETQYF. As DNA, the CDR3 is TGTGCCAGCAGCGCCCGGACAGGGGGCTGGGAGACCCAGTACTTC.

V and J are TRBV5-1 and TRBJ2-2; TRBD2 might be the D (5 bases). This CDR3 comprises 14 residues. The germline V and J ends were trimmed by 3 bases and 5 bases, with 11 bases remaining between them. Germline assignment: CDR1 SGHRS and CDR2 YFSETQ. The CDR3: CASSSTRVTGELFF. DNA for the CDR3: TGCGCCAGCAGCTCCACTAGGGTTACCGGGGAGCTGTTTTTT.

This clone has a handful of counts. This rearrangement joins TRBV7-2 to TRBJ1-5; 8 bases agree with TRBD1. J was trimmed by 5 bases and V by 2 bases; bases with no gene match: 5. The CDR3 is 15 residues long. Germline lookup yields CDR1 SGHTA and CDR2 FQGNSA. The CDR3 DNA reads TGTGCCAGCAGCTTACAGGACAGGGAGGATCAGCCCCAGCATTTT. Encoded protein: CASSLQDREDQPQHF. Drawing the rest from reference TRBV7-2 and TRBJ1-5, the complete variable domain is GAGVSQSPSNKVTEKGKDVELRCDPISGHTALYWYRQSLGQGLEFLIYFQGNSAPDKSGLPSDRFSAERTGGSVSTLTIQRTQQEDSAVYLCASSLQDREDQPQHFGDGTRLSIL.

The V and J genes are TRBV18 and TRBJ1-1; D is uncertain. The CDR3 has 14 residues. Germline V gives CDR1 KGHSH, CDR2 LQKENI. V lost 3 bases, J lost 1 base, and 9 bases lay in between. CDR3 region: CASSPGVRNTEAFF. CDR3 DNA sequence: TGTGCCAGCTCACCGGGCGTTAGGAACACTGAAGCTTTCTTT. Complete variable domain (other parts from reference TRBV18 and TRBJ1-1): NAGVMQNPRHLVRRRGQEARLRCSPMKGHSHVYWYRQLPEEGLKFMVYLQKENIIDESGMPKERFSAEFPKEGPSILRIQQVVRGDSAAYFCASSPGVRNTEAFFGQGTRLTVV.

The CDR3 spells CASSGGNGGQPQHF. In nucleotides, the CDR3 is TGCGCCAGCAGCGGGGGGAACGGGGGACAGCCCCAGCATTTT. The chain has TRBV5-1 and TRBJ1-5; weak D call: TRBD1 (5 bases). The V and J ends lost 4 bases and 7 bases respectively, with 15 bases between them. The length of the CDR3 is 14 residues. The germline gives CDR1 SGHRS, CDR2 YFSETQ.

The CDR3 region is CALGPQTFEAFF. The DNA of the CDR3 is TGTGCCTTGGGACCGCAAACTTTTGAAGCTTTCTTT. This chain connects TRBV30 to TRBJ1-1; weak D call: TRBD1 (5 bases). The CDR3 spans 12 residues. V was pared by 7 bases and J by 7 bases, with 16 bases between. Germline values: CDR1 GTSNPN, CDR2 SVGIG (reference sequence). Full variable domain (remainder filled in from reference TRBV30 and TRBJ1-1): SQTIHQWPATLVQPVGSPLSLECTVEGTSNPNLYWYRQAAGRGLQLLFYSVGIGQISSEVPQNLSASRPQDRQFILSSKKLLLSDSGFYLCALGPQTFEAFFGQGTRLTVV.